The rows below give T cell receptor beta chains drawn from one sample of a study of OX40 agonist ivuxolimab in advanced cancers. Libraries were prepared by immunoSEQ multiplex PCR; TCRdb keeps only in-frame clonotypes and omits some of them. The sample yields about 120,000 clones, 93% seen once. The specimen was CD4+ or CD8+ T cells sorted from blood, collected in a trial of the OX40 agonist ivuxolimab. The receptors were sampled from an adult with an advanced solid tumor such as melanoma, head and neck, liver or kidney cancer. The CDR3 runs from the conserved cysteine through the conserved F or W. D genes are given only for firm matches. Only some rows state a clone size, as once, few, many or a class for expanded clones.

J gene | clone size | V gene | D gene | CDR3 protein | CDR3 DNA
TRBJ2-5 | . | TRBV28 | . | CASSFRGSSETQYF | TGTGCCAGCAGTTTCCGTGGGAGTAGCGAGACCCAGTACTTC
TRBJ1-5 | . | TRBV28 | . | CASSLTGLGNQPQHF | TGTGCCAGCAGTTTAACTGGTCTAGGGAATCAGCCCCAGCATTTT
TRBJ2-7 | . | TRBV9 | . | CASSVGSAQPYEQYF | TGTGCCAGCAGCGTAGGGTCAGCCCAGCCCTACGAGCAGTACTTC
TRBJ2-7 | . | TRBV5-1 | . | CASSPPTPRSYEQYF | TGCGCCAGCAGCCCACCTACACCTCGCTCCTACGAGCAGTACTTC
TRBJ1-2 | . | TRBV19 | . | CASSINEGPNYGYTF | TGTGCCAGTAGTATTAACGAGGGGCCCAACTATGGCTACACCTTC
TRBJ1-3 | . | TRBV6-1 | . | CASSPDISAGNTIYF | TGTGCCAGCAGCCCCGACATCAGCGCTGGAAACACCATATATTTT
TRBJ1-1 | . | TRBV6-6 | . | CASSRGEKTEAFF | TGTGCCAGCAGCCGGGGGGAGAAGACTGAAGCTTTCTTT
TRBJ1-1 | . | TRBV19 | . | CASSTTGGYTEAFF | TGTGCCAGTAGCACTACCGGCGGGTACACTGAAGCTTTCTTT
TRBJ1-1 | once | TRBV5-1 | TRBD1 | CASSLDRGRDTEAFF | TGCGCCAGCAGCTTGGACAGGGGTCGGGACACTGAAGCTTTCTTT
TRBJ2-5 | . | TRBV6-6 | TRBD1 | CASRTTGMGETQYF | TGTGCCAGCAGGACGACAGGGATGGGAGAGACCCAGTACTTC